The 14 T cell receptor beta chains reported below all come from one sample, sequenced in a study of OX40 agonist ivuxolimab in advanced cancers. Library prep was done by the immunoSEQ multiplex PCR assay. TCRdb took over this immuneACCESS table, retaining in-frame rearrangements with V and J assigned. Such tables are incomplete; in checked studies, under half of the missing clones stem from an unresolved V gene, and the remainder is unexplained. The sample table contains 45,000 or so clones; only one count was recorded for around nine tenths of them. In total, the top ten clones hold over 1% of the sample. The specimen comprised CD4+ or CD8+ T cells sorted from blood, sampled in a trial of the OX40 agonist ivuxolimab. The receptors derive from an adult with an advanced solid tumor such as melanoma, head and neck, liver or kidney cancer.

The chain's CDR3 is CASSRGQSQENYGYTF. For the CDR3, the DNA is TGTGCCAGCAGCCGTGGACAAAGCCAGGAGAACTATGGCTACACCTTC. The rearrangement uses TRBV9 and TRBJ1-2; tentatively, D is TRBD1 (5 bases). This CDR3 is 16 amino acids long. Germline V gene sequence: CDR1 SGDLS, CDR2 YYNGEE. V was pared by 4 bases and J by 2 bases, with 18 bases between.

The chain combines TRBV27 with TRBJ2-7; 7 bases are a match to TRBD2. Germline V gene data show CDR1 as MNHEY and CDR2 as SMNVEV (reference sequence). The CDR3 has 14 residues. V lost 5 bases, J lost 3 bases, and 7 bases stayed unmatched. The DNA for the CDR3 is TGTGCCAGCAGTCCTAAAATAGCGGGCTACGAGCAGTACTTC. Translated, it gives CASSPKIAGYEQYF.

J is TRBJ2-1 and V is TRBV7-9; D is perhaps TRBD2 (6 bases). Trimming took off 7 bases at V and 8 bases at J, with 21 bases between the two ends. CDR1 is SEHNR, CDR2 FQNEAQ, per germline (reference sequence). The CDR3 has 15 residues. The CDR3 reads CASTRRLAEDYEQFF. CDR3 DNA sequence: TGTGCCAGCACCCGTCGCTTAGCGGAAGACTATGAGCAGTTCTTC.

The rearrangement uses TRBV28 and TRBJ1-2; TRBD1 might be the D (6 bases). V was clipped by 4 bases and J by 3 bases, with 12 bases between them. Looked up from germline, CDR1 is MDHEN and CDR2 is SYDVKM. The CDR3 runs 14 residues. The CDR3 nucleotides read TGTGCCAGCAGTTACACAGGGCTTTACTATGGCTACACCTTC. Its protein product is CASSYTGLYYGYTF.

This clone was detected only a few times. V gene TRBV30 combines with J gene TRBJ1-1; no definite D call. The CDR3 covers 11 residues. Trimming stripped 3 bases from V and 3 bases from J, with 5 bases between. The germline CDR1 and CDR2 sequences are GTSNPN and SVGIG (reference sequence). The CDR3 protein is CAWRGYTEAFF. In DNA form, the CDR3 reads TGTGCCTGGAGGGGTTACACTGAAGCTTTCTTT.

The chain has TRBV7-3 and TRBJ2-3; D perhaps matches TRBD1 (6 bases). Germline CDR1 reads SGHTA; CDR2 reads FQGTGA. This CDR3 has 15 residues. V shed 5 bases and J shed 0 bases, with 12 bases lying between them. The CDR3 reads CASSARGQSTDTQYF. CDR3 sequence (DNA): TGTGCCAGCAGCGCAAGGGGACAAAGCACAGATACGCAGTATTTT.

The chain combines TRBV10-3 with TRBJ2-7, with D perhaps TRBD2 (6 bases). Germline lookup yields CDR1 ENHRY and CDR2 SYGVKD. The CDR3 sequence is 14 residues long. V was pared by 11 bases and J by 0 bases, with 17 bases between. The CDR3 protein is CAVGPAGRSYEQYF. The CDR3 nucleotides read TGTGCCGTCGGTCCGGCGGGACGCTCCTACGAGCAGTACTTC.

The CDR3, as DNA: TGTGCTAGTGCCGATGAGGGGTTGGGAACGCAGTATTTT. Encoded protein: CASADEGLGTQYF. The chain combines TRBV12-5 with TRBJ2-3; D could derive from TRBD1 or TRBD2 (5 bases each). Trimming left V 7 bases short and J 9 bases short, with 17 bases between. Germline CDR1 is LGHNT and CDR2 is FRNRAP. The CDR3 contains 13 residues.

The chain joins TRBV5-6 to TRBJ2-7; a possible D gene is TRBD1 (5 bases). V gave up 2 bases and J gave up 3 bases, with 12 bases separating them. Germline values: CDR1 SGHDT, CDR2 YYEEEE. The CDR3 loop spans 14 amino acids. CDR3 region: CASSLLGANYEQYF. The CDR3 DNA reads as TGTGCCAGCAGCTTATTAGGGGCCAACTACGAGCAGTACTTC.

This clone has a single count. The chain is built from TRBV18 and TRBJ2-1; TRBD2 agrees at 12 bases. With 3 bases clipped from V and 9 bases from J, the junction kept 9 bases outside the gene matches. CDR1 KGHSH and CDR2 LQKENI come from the germline V gene. This CDR3 comprises 16 residues. CDR3 residues: CASSPSRTSGMREQFF. The CDR3 coding sequence is TGTGCCAGCTCACCCAGTAGGACTAGCGGGATGCGTGAGCAGTTCTTC.

The chain joins TRBV7-2 to TRBJ2-5; D gene ambiguous. The J call is uncertain, as TRBJ2-7 better fits the DNA end. This CDR3 spans 16 amino acids. Germline lookup yields CDR1 SGHTA and CDR2 FQGNSA. CDR3 DNA sequence: TGTGCCAGCAGCTTAGCGCCCAGCTCGCTCTCCTACGAGCAGTACTTC. This translates into CASSLAPSSLSYEQYF.

The chain joins TRBV9 to TRBJ2-5; D may correspond to TRBD1 or TRBD2 (5 bases each). Germline CDR1 is SGDLS and CDR2 is YYNGEE. The CDR3 sequence is 15 residues long. Trimming pared 6 bases from V and 4 bases from J, leaving 19 bases between. This CDR3 is CASKRGALAGETQYF. CDR3 sequence (DNA): TGTGCCAGCAAACGTGGGGCACTGGCGGGAGAGACCCAGTACTTC.

The chain carries TRBV7-8 and TRBJ2-2; D gene uncertain. The CDR3 runs to 13 residues. The germline gives CDR1 SGHVS, CDR2 FQNEAQ. V lost 5 bases and J lost 6, with 10 bases in between. In nucleotides, the CDR3 is TGTGCCAGCAGCGTAAGGGTTCCCGGGGAGCTGTTTTTT. Its translation is CASSVRVPGELFF.

This chain uses TRBV7-2 with TRBJ2-1; D may be TRBD1 or TRBD2 (6 bases each). CDR1 SGHTA and CDR2 FQGNSA come from the germline V gene. The V and J ends lost 1 base and 8 bases respectively, with 15 bases between them. The CDR3 spans 15 residues. CDR3 loop: CASSLEGGGVDEQFF. The CDR3 DNA sequence: TGTGCCAGCAGCTTAGAGGGGGGTGGAGTGGATGAGCAGTTCTTC.